One sample yielded the 18 T cell receptor beta chains listed below, sequenced in a study of blood T cell repertoires in COVID-19. The repertoire was sequenced with immunoSEQ multiplex PCR; TCRdb's copy has only in-frame clones and lacks some. This sample has about 49,000 clones, with 87% found just once. The specimen was peripheral blood. The receptors derive from a human donor in a cohort sampled during active COVID-19.

In this sample, this clone turned up once. Here the CDR3 reads CASSLSFGELFF. Here the CDR3 DNA reads TGTGCCAGCAGCTTATCATTCGGGGAGCTGTTTTTT. The V call is TRBV7-2, the J call TRBJ2-2; unclear D gene. Per germline, CDR1 SGHTA and CDR2 FQGNSA. V was clipped by 2 bases and J by 7 bases, with 5 bases between them. The CDR3 is 12 amino acids.

In DNA form, the CDR3 reads TGCGCCAGCAGCTTAACGGGAATCTCTGGGGCCAACGTCCTGACTTTC. Residues: CASSLTGISGANVLTF. The chain joins TRBV5-1 to TRBJ2-6; a weak D match, TRBD2 (5 bases). Between the trimmed V and J ends, which lost 2 bases and 0 bases, there was a span of 9 bases. Germline CDR1 SGHRS, CDR2 YFSETQ. This CDR3 has 16 amino acids.

For the CDR3, the DNA is TGTGCCAGCAGCGTAGTGGCTAGCGGGAGTTTAGCAGATACGCAGTATTTT. Its protein is CASSVVASGSLADTQYF. This chain uses TRBV9 with TRBJ2-3; 10 bases match TRBD2. CDR3 length equals 17 residues. Germline V CDR1 and CDR2: SGDLS, YYNGEE. V dropped 0 bases and J dropped 4; count of bases not matched to a gene: 8.

This chain connects TRBV29-1 to TRBJ2-3; 10 bases align to TRBD2. The germline CDR1 and CDR2 sequences are SQVTM and ANQGSEA. The ends lost 2 bases at V and 4 bases at J; junction bases unmatched: 24. The CDR3 consists of 21 residues. The CDR3 loop reads CSVEYLVLVAGGSSGSDTQYF. The CDR3 coding sequence is TGCAGCGTTGAATATTTAGTCTTGGTAGCGGGAGGCTCGTCCGGCTCAGATACGCAGTATTTT.

The V and J genes are TRBV3-1 (or the pseudogene TRBV3-2) and TRBJ1-4, with 8 bases lining up with TRBD1. Germline-derived CDR1 and CDR2 are LGHDT and YNNKEL (reference sequence). Trimming cost V 4 bases and J 1 base; bases outside gene matches: 2. This CDR3 spans 15 amino acids. This CDR3 reads CASSLGQGTNEKLFF. The DNA for the CDR3 is TGTGCCAGCAGCCTCGGACAGGGAACTAATGAAAAACTGTTTTTT.

The chain is built from TRBV6-5 and TRBJ2-3, with D hard to call. Deletions cut 0 bases from V and 5 bases from J, with 9 bases between. Germline values: CDR1 MNHEY, CDR2 SVGAGI. The CDR3 extends over 14 amino acids. The CDR3 DNA sequence: TGTGCCAGCAGTTACTCGATCCCGGGAGATACGCAGTATTTT. Protein: CASSYSIPGDTQYF.

CDR3 loop: CASRNPGTGNTEAFF. In nucleotides, the CDR3 is TGTGCCAGTAGAAACCCCGGGACAGGGAATACTGAAGCTTTCTTT. This chain joins TRBV19 and TRBJ1-1, with 9 bases aligning to TRBD1. The CDR3 is made up of 15 amino acids. Germline CDR1 reads LNHDA; CDR2 reads SQIVND (reference sequence). Trimming took 6 bases from V and 5 from J; bases not matched to a gene: 10.

The CDR3 nucleotides are TGTGCCTGGAGAGGTACCTCGGGAAGAACTGAAGCTTTCTTT. It codes for CAWRGTSGRTEAFF. The V call is TRBV30, the J call TRBJ1-1; no firm D call. V was trimmed by 3 bases and J by 5 bases, leaving 16 bases between them. In germline, CDR1 is GTSNPN, CDR2 SVGIG (reference sequence). The CDR3 runs 14 residues.

This clone was observed a handful of times. The V and J genes are TRBV5-5 and TRBJ2-1; 14 bases map to TRBD2. Trimming removed 2 bases from V and 4 bases from J; junction bases left unmatched: 8. This CDR3 contains 18 residues. Germline CDR1 and CDR2: SGHKS and YYEKEE (reference sequence). The CDR3 here is CASSLGLAGGLGYNEQFF. For the CDR3, the DNA is TGTGCCAGCAGCTTAGGACTAGCGGGAGGACTCGGTTACAATGAGCAGTTCTTC.

The chain uses TRBV9 and TRBJ2-7, with 9 bases that match TRBD2. The germline CDR1 and CDR2 sequences are SGDLS and YYNGEE. This CDR3 contains 14 residues. V was clipped by 5 bases and J by 6 bases; unmatched bases: 9. The CDR3 loop reads CASSRTGTSPEQYF. The DNA for the CDR3 is TGTGCCAGCAGTCGTACCGGGACTAGCCCCGAGCAGTACTTC. The entire variable domain, with the rest obtained from reference TRBV9 and TRBJ2-7, is as follows: DSGVTQTPKHLITATGQRVTLRCSPRSGDLSVYWYQQSLDQGLQFLIQYYNGEERAKGNILERFSAQQFPDLHSELNLSSLELGDSALYFCASSRTGTSPEQYFGPGTRLTVT.

This clone was detected once. The chain is built from TRBV7-2 and TRBJ2-3; D perhaps matches TRBD1 (5 bases). Per germline, CDR1 SGHTA and CDR2 FQGNSA. V lost 3 bases, J lost 0 bases, and 10 bases lay in between. The CDR3 is made up of 15 amino acids. The CDR3 loop is CASSFRQFSTDTQYF. The CDR3 bases are TGTGCCAGCAGCTTCCGACAGTTTAGCACAGATACGCAGTATTTT.

This clone was observed a handful of times. The chain combines TRBV27 with TRBJ2-7; D gene uncertain. Between the trimmed V and J ends, which lost 3 bases and 4 bases, there was a span of 16 bases. CDR3 length equals 15 residues. Germline values: CDR1 MNHEY, CDR2 SMNVEV (reference sequence). CDR3 region: CASSFSSGPGYEQYF. The CDR3, as DNA: TGTGCCAGCAGTTTCTCCTCTGGGCCAGGATACGAGCAGTACTTC.

This sequence joins TRBV6-6 and TRBJ2-7; D possibly corresponds to TRBD2 (6 bases). The CDR3 spans 13 residues. The V gene lost 2 bases and the J gene lost 2 bases, with 7 bases spanning the gap. Germline V gene data show CDR1 as MNHNY and CDR2 as SVGAGI (reference sequence). The CDR3 reads CASSYTSPYEQYF. The DNA for the CDR3 is TGTGCCAGCAGTTACACTAGCCCCTACGAGCAGTACTTC.

V is TRBV19 and J is TRBJ1-3, with TRBD1 matching 8 bases. After removal of 8 bases from V and 4 bases from J, the junction contained 10 bases not matched to a gene. This CDR3 contains 15 residues. The V gene's germline CDR1 is LNHDA and CDR2 SQIVND (reference sequence). As DNA, the CDR3 is TGTGCCAGTTCGTTCGCGACAGGGGTCGGAAACACCATATATTTT. Protein product: CASSFATGVGNTIYF. Full variable domain (outside the CDR3, taken from reference TRBV19 and TRBJ1-3): DGGITQSPKYLFRKEGQNVTLSCEQNLNHDAMYWYRQDPGQGLRLIYYSQIVNDFQKGDIAEGYSVSREKKESFPLTVTSAQKNPTAFYLCASSFATGVGNTIYFGEGSWLTVV.

The genes are TRBV7-3 and TRBJ2-1; 10 nucleotides align to TRBD2. This CDR3 spans 15 amino acids. Germline V lookup: CDR1 SGHTA, CDR2 FQGTGA. With 5 bases clipped from V and 6 bases from J, the junction kept 7 bases outside the gene matches. In DNA, the CDR3 is TGTGCCAGCAGCCCCACTAGCGGGGTCGGCAATGAGCAGTTCTTC. Amino acids: CASSPTSGVGNEQFF.

This clone appeared a single time. CDR3 protein: CATSAGYGYTF. The CDR3 DNA follows: TGTGCCACCAGTGCAGGGTATGGCTACACCTTC. This rearrangement joins TRBV24-1 to TRBJ1-2; a weak D match, TRBD1 (5 bases). Trimming removed 5 bases at V and 5 bases at J, with 5 bases between. The CDR3 consists of 11 residues. From germline, CDR1 is KGHDR and CDR2 SFDVKD.

Note on this clone: This same CDR3 is encoded by further DNA sequences in the sample. The chain combines TRBV28 with TRBJ2-7; 14 nucleotides align to TRBD2. Germline CDR1 is MDHEN and CDR2 is SYDVKM. The CDR3 is 14 residues long. The V and J ends lost 3 bases and 7 bases, in that order; junction bases with no gene match: 2. CDR3 protein: CASSLGLAGVEQYF. DNA of the CDR3: TGTGCCAGCAGTTTGGGACTAGCGGGAGTTGAGCAGTACTTC.

The chain uses TRBV7-9 and TRBJ2-1; 9 bases line up with TRBD2. The CDR3 spans 17 residues. The V gene end was trimmed by 0 bases and the J gene end by 4 bases; junction bases not matched to a gene: 7. From germline, CDR1 is SEHNR and CDR2 FQNEAQ (reference sequence). The DNA for the CDR3 is TGTGCCAGCAGCTTAGCTGGTTTAGCGGGAGATTACAATGAGCAGTTCTTC. Encoded protein: CASSLAGLAGDYNEQFF.